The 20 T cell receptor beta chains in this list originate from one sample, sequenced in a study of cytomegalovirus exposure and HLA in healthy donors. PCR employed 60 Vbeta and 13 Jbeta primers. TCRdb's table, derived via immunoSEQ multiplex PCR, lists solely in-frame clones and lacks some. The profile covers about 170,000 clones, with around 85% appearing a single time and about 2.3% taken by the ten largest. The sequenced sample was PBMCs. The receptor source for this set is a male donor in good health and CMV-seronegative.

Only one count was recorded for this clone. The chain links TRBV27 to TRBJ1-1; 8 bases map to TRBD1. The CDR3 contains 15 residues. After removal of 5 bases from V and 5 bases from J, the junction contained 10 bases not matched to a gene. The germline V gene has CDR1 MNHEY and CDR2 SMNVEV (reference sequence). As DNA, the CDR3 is TGTGCCAGCAGTCCGAAAACGACAGGGGCTACTGAAGCTTTCTTT. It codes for CASSPKTTGATEAFF.

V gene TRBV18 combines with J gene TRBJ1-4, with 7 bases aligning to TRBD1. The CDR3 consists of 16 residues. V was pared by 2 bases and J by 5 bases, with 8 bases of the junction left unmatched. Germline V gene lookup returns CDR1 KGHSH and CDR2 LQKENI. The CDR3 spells CASSPSSGTANEKLFF. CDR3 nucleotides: TGTGCCAGCTCACCATCCTCCGGGACAGCAAATGAAAAACTGTTTTTT.

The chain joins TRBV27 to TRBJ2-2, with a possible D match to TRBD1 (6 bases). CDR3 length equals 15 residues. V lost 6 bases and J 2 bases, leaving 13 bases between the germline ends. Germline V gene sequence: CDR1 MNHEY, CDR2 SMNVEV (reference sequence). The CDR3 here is CASSTGQYNTGELFF. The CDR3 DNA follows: TGTGCCAGCAGCACCGGACAGTATAACACCGGGGAGCTGTTTTTT.

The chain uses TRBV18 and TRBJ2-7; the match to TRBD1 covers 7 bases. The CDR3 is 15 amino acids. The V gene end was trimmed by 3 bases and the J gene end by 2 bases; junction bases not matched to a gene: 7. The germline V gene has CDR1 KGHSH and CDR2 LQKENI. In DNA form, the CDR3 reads TGTGCCAGCTCACCTCAAGACAGGGTGCCCTACGAGCAGTACTTC. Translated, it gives CASSPQDRVPYEQYF.

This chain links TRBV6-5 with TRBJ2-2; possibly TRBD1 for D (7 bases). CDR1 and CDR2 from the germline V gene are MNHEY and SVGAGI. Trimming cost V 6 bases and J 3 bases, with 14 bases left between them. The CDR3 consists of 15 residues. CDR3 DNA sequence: TGTGCCAGCAGGGAGGGGGCGGTCGACACCGGGGAGCTGTTTTTT. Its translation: CASREGAVDTGELFF.

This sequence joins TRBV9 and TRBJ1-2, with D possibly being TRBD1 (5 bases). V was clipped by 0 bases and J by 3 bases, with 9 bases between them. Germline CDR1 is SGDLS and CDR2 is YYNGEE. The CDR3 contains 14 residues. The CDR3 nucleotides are TGTGCCAGCAGCGTAGGTGGGGGGGACTATGGCTACACCTTC. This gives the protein CASSVGGGDYGYTF.

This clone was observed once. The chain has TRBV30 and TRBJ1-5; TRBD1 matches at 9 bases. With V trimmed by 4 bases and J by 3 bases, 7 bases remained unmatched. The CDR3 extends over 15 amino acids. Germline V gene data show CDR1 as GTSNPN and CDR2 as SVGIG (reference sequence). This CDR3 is CAWKSQGANNQPQHF. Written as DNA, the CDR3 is TGTGCCTGGAAATCACAGGGGGCTAACAATCAGCCCCAGCATTTT.

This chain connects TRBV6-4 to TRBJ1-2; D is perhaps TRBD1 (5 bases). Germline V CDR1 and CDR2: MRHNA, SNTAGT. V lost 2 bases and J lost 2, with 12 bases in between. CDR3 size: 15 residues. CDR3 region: CASSDTTVKNYGYTF. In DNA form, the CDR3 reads TGTGCCAGCAGTGACACGACAGTAAAGAACTATGGCTACACCTTC.

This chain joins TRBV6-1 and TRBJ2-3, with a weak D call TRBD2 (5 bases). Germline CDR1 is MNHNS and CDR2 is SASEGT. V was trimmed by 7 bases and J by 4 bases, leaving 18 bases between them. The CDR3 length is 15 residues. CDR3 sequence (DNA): TGTGCCAGCATCGGAGGCTTATTTCGACCAGATACGCAGTATTTT. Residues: CASIGGLFRPDTQYF.

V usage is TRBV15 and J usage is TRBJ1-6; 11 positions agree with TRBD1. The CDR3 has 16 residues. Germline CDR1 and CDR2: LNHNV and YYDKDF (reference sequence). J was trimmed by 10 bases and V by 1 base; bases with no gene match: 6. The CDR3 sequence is CATSRAYRTGGSPLHF. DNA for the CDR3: TGTGCCACCAGCAGAGCTTACAGGACAGGGGGCTCACCCCTCCACTTT.

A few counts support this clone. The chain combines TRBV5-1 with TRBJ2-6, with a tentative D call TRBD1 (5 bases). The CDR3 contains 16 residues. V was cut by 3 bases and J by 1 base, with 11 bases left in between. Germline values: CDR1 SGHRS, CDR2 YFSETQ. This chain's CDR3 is CASSSSGFSGANVLTF. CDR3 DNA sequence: TGCGCCAGCAGCTCTTCAGGGTTTTCTGGGGCCAACGTCCTGACTTTC.

CDR3 bases: TGTGCCAGCAGCCGGGACAACCAAGAGACCCAGTACTTC. Its protein product is CASSRDNQETQYF. This rearrangement joins TRBV11-2 to TRBJ2-5; D may be TRBD1 (6 bases). The CDR3 loop spans 13 amino acids. V was trimmed by 5 bases and J by 0 bases, leaving 7 bases between them. Germline V gives CDR1 SGHAT, CDR2 FQNNGV.

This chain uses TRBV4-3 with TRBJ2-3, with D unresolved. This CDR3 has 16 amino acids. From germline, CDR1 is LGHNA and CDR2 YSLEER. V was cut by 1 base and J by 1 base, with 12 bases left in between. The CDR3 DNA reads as TGCGCCAGCAGCCAAGTCACCGTACTCGGCACAGATACGCAGTATTTT. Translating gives CASSQVTVLGTDTQYF.

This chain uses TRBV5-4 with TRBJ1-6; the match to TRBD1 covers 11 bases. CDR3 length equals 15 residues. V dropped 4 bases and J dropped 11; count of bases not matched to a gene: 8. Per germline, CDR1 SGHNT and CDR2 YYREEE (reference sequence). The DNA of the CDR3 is TGTGCCAGCAGCCCCCGGACAGGGGGCCCTACACCCCTCCACTTT. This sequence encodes CASSPRTGGPTPLHF.

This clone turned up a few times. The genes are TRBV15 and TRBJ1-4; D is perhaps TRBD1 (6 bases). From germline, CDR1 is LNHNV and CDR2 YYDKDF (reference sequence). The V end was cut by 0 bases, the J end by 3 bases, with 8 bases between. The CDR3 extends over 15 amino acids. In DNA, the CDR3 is TGTGCCACCAGCAGAGACAGGGGATCTAATGAAAAACTGTTTTTT. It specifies CATSRDRGSNEKLFF. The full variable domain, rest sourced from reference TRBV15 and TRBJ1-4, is DAMVIQNPRYQVTQFGKPVTLSCSQTLNHNVMYWYQQKSSQAPKLLFHYYDKDFNNEADTPDNFQSRRPNTSFCFLDIRSPGLGDTAMYLCATSRDRGSNEKLFFGSGTQLSVL.

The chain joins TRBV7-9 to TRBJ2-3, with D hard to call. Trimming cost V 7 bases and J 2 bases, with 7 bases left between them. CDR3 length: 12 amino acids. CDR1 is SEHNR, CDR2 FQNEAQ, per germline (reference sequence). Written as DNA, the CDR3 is TGTGCCAGCACTCCGTCCACAGATACGCAGTATTTT. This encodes CASTPSTDTQYF.

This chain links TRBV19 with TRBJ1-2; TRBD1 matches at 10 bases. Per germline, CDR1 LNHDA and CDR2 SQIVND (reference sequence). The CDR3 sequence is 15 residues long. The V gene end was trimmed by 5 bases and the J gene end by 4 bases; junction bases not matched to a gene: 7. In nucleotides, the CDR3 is TGTGCCAGTAGTGTCGACAGGGGGCAGGTCTATGGCTACACCTTC. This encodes CASSVDRGQVYGYTF.

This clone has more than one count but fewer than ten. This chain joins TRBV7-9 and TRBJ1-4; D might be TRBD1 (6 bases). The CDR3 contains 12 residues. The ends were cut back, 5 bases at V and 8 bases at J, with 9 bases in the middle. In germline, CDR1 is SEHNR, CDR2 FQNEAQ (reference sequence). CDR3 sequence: CASSRTVEKLFF. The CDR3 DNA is TGTGCCAGCAGCCGGACAGTCGAAAAACTGTTTTTT.

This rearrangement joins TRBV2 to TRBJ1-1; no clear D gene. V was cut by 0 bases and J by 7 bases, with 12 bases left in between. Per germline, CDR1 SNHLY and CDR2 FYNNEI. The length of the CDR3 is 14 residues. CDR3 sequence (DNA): TGTGCCAGCAGTGAAGCGAACAGAGTAGTTGAAGCTTTCTTT. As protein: CASSEANRVVEAFF.

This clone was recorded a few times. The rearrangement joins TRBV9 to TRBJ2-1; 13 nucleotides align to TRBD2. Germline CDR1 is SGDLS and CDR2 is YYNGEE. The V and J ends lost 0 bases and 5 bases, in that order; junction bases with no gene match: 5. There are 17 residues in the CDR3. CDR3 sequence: CASSVGGGTSGNNEQFF. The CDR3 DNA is TGTGCCAGCAGCGTAGGGGGCGGGACTAGCGGGAACAATGAGCAGTTCTTC.